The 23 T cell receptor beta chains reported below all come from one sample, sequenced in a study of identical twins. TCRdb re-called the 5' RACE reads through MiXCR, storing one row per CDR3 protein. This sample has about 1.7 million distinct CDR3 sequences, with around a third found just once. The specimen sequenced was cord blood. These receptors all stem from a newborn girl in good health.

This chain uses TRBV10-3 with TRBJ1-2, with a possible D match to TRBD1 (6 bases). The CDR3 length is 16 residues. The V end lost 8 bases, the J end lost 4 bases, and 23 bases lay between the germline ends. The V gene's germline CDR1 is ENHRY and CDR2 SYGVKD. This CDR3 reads CAIGPPTGLEGYGYTF. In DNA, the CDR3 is TGTGCCATCGGCCCTCCCACAGGGCTTGAAGGCTATGGCTACACCTTC.

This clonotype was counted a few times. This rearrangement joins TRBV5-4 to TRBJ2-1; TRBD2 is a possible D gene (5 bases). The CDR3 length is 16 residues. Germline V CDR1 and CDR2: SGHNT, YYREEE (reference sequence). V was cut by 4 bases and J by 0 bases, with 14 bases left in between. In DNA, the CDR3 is TGTGCCAGCAGCAGGGCTAGCACGGGCTCCTACAATGAGCAGTTCTTC. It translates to CASSRASTGSYNEQFF.

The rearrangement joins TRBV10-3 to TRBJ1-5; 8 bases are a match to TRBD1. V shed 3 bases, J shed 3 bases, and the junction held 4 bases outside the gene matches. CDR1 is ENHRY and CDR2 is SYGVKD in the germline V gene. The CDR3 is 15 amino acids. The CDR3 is CAISENRGINQPQHF. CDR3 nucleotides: TGTGCCATCAGTGAAAACAGGGGGATCAATCAGCCCCAGCATTTT.

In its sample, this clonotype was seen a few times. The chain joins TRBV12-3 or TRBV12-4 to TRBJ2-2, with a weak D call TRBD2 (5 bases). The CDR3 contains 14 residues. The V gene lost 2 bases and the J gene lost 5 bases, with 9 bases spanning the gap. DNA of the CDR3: TGTGCCAGCAGTTTATCACGGGGAACCGGGGAGCTGTTTTTT. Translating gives CASSLSRGTGELFF.

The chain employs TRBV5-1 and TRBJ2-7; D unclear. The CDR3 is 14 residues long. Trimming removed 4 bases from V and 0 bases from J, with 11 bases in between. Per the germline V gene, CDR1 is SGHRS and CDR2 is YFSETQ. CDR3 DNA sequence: TGCGCCAGCAGCCCTGACGGATTCTCCTACGAGCAGTACTTC. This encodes CASSPDGFSYEQYF.

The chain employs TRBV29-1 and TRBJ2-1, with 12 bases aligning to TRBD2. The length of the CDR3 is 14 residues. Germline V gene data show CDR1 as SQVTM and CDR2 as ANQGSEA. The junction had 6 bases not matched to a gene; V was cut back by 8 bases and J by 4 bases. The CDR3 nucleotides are TGCAGCTCATCTAGCGGGAGGGAGTACAATGAGCAGTTCTTC. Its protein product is CSSSSGREYNEQFF.

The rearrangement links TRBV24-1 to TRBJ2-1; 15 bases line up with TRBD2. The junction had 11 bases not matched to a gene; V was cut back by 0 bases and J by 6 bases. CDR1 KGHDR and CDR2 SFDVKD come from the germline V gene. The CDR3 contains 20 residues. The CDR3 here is CATSDLRQLWTSGRANEQFF. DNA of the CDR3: TGTGCCACCAGTGATTTGAGACAGCTCTGGACTAGCGGGAGGGCCAATGAGCAGTTCTTC.

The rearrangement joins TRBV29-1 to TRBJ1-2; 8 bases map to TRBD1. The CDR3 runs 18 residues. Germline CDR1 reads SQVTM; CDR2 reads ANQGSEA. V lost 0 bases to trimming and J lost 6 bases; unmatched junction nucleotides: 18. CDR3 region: CSVEDLGQGRVLVNGYTF. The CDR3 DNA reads TGCAGCGTTGAAGACCTCGGACAGGGACGGGTCCTTGTAAATGGCTACACCTTC.

The CDR3 DNA follows: TGTGCCAGCAGACTGACTAGCGGGGAGAACTCCTACGAGCAGTACTTC. Translation: CASRLTSGENSYEQYF. V usage is TRBV7-2 and J usage is TRBJ2-7; 11 nucleotides line up with TRBD2. Germline V lookup: CDR1 SGHTA, CDR2 FQGNSA. CDR3 length equals 16 residues. After removal of 6 bases from V and 0 bases from J, the junction contained 7 bases not matched to a gene.

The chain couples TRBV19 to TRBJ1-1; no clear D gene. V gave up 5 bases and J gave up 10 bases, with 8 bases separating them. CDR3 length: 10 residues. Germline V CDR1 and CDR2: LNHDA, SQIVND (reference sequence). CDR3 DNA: TGTGCCAGTAGTTACGGTAGAGCTTTCTTT. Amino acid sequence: CASSYGRAFF. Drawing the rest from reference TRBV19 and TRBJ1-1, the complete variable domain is DGGITQSPKYLFRKEGQNVTLSCEQNLNHDAMYWYRQDPGQGLRLIYYSQIVNDFQKGDIAEGYSVSREKKESFPLTVTSAQKNPTAFYLCASSYGRAFFGQGTRLTVV.

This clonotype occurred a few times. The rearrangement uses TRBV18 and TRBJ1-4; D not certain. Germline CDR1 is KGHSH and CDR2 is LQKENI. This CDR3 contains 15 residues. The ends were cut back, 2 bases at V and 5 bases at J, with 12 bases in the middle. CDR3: CASSPVGVRNEKLFF. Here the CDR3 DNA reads TGTGCCAGCTCACCAGTCGGGGTTCGGAATGAAAAACTGTTTTTT.

CDR3 nucleotides: TGTGCCAGCAGGAAGGGAGGGAGGCCCTCCTACGAGCAGTACTTC. Translating gives CASRKGGRPSYEQYF. This chain links TRBV7-2 with TRBJ2-7; TRBD2 matches at 7 bases. The CDR3 consists of 15 residues. V dropped 6 bases and J dropped 0; count of bases not matched to a gene: 8. The germline V gene has CDR1 SGHTA and CDR2 FQGNSA.

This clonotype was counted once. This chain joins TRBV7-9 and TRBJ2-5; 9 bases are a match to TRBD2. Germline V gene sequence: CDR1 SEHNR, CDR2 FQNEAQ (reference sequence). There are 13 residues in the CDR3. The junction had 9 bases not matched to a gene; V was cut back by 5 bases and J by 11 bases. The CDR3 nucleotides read TGTGCCAGCAGCATAACTAGCGGGTATGAGCAGTACTTC. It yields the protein CASSITSGYEQYF.

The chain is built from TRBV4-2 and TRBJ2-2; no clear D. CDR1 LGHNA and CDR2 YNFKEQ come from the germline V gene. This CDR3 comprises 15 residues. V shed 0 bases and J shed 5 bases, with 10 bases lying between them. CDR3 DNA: TGTGCCAGCAGCCAAGATCTTGCAAATACCGGGGAGCTGTTTTTT. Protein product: CASSQDLANTGELFF.

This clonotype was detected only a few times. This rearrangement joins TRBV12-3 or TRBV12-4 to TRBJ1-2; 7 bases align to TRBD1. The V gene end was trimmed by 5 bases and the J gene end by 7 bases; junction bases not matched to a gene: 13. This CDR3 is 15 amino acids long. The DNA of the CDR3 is TGTGCCAGCAGTGCTACCGGGACAGATATCGGTGGCTACACCTTC. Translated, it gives CASSATGTDIGGYTF.

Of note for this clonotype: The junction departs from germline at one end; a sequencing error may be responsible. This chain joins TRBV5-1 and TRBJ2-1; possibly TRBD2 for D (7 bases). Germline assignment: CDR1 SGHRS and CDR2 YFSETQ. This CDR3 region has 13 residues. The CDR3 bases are TGCGCCAGCACCAAGGGGGGGCACAATGAGCGGTTCTTC. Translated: CASTKGGHNERFF.

The CDR3 coding sequence is TGTGCCACCAGTGATTTAGCGGGAGGCGAGCAGTACTTC. It specifies CATSDLAGGEQYF. This chain connects TRBV24-1 to TRBJ2-7; 9 bases align to TRBD2. The germline gives CDR1 KGHDR, CDR2 SFDVKD. The V gene end was trimmed by 1 base and the J gene end by 6 bases; junction bases not matched to a gene: 0. This CDR3 is built from 13 residues.

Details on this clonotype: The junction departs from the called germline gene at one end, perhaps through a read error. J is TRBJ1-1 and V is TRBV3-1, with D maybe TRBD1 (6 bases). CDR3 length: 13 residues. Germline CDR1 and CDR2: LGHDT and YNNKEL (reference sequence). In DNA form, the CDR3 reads TGTGCCGGCAGCCAGACAGGGAACACTGAAGCTTTCTTT. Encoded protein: CAGSQTGNTEAFF.

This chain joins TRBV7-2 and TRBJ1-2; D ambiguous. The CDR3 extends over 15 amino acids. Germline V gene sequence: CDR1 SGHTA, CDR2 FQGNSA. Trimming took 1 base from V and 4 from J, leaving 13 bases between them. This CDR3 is CASSLEMRRFYGYTF. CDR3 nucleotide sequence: TGTGCCAGCAGCTTAGAGATGAGGAGATTCTATGGCTACACCTTC.

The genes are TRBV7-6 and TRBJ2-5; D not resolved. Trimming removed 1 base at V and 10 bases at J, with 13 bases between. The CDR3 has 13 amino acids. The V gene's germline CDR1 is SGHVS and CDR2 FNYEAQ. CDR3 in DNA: TGTGCCAGCAGCTTAGTGGACCGCGAGTTCCAGTACTTC. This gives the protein CASSLVDREFQYF.

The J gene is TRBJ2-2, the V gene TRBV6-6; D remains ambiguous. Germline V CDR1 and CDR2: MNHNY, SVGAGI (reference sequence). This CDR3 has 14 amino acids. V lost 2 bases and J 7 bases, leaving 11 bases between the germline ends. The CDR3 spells CASSYGQYGGELFF. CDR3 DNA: TGTGCCAGCAGTTACGGGCAGTACGGCGGGGAGCTGTTTTTT.

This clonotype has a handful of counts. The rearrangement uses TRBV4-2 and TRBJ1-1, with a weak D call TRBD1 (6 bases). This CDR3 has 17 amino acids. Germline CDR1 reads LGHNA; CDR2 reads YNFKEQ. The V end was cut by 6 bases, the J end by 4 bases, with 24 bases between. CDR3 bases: TGTGCCAGCAGGAAGACCACTCTCAGGGGAGGAAGCACTGAAGCTTTCTTT. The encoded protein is CASRKTTLRGGSTEAFF.

The CDR3 loop is CASSLTTALSYGYTF. In nucleotides, the CDR3 is TGTGCCAGCAGCTTGACAACGGCCCTAAGTTATGGCTACACCTTC. This sequence joins TRBV5-5 and TRBJ1-2; D uncertain. Germline-derived CDR1 and CDR2 are SGHKS and YYEKEE (reference sequence). The CDR3 length is 15 residues. The ends were cut back, 1 base at V and 5 bases at J, with 15 bases in the middle.